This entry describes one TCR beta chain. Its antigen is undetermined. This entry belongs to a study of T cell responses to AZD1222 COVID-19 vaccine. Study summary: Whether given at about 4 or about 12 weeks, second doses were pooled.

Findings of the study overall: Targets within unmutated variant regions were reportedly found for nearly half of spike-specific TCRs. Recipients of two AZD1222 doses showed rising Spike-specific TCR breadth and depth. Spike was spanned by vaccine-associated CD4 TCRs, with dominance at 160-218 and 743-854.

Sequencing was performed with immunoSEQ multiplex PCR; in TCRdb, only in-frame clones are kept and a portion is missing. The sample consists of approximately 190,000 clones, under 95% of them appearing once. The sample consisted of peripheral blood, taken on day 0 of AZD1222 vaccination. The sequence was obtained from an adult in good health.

The chain's CDR3 is CASSQTGDPSTDTQYF. DNA of the CDR3: TGTGCCAGCAGCCAGACGGGGGACCCGAGCACAGATACGCAGTATTTT. The rearrangement links TRBV4-2 to TRBJ2-3; perhaps TRBD2 as D (6 bases). The germline V gene has CDR1 LGHNA and CDR2 YNFKEQ. V lost 3 bases and J 0 bases, leaving 13 bases between the germline ends. CDR3 length: 16 amino acids.